The next 17 T cell receptor beta chains were all read from a single sample in a study of blood T cells in healthy people across ages. It was with a sample-barcoded 5' primer and a J-beta primer mix that a second PCR of roughly 7 to 12 cycles was run. Via MiXCR, TCRdb re-called the 5' RACE reads, giving one row per CDR3 protein. The top ten clones hold approximately 2% of a sample with 1.5 million to 2 million distinct CDR3 sequences, roughly 49% of them seen once. The sample was blood. The receptors were gathered from a woman in her forties in good health.

In the case of this clonotype: A junction end diverges from the germline sequence, so it may reflect a read error. This rearrangement joins TRBV9 to TRBJ2-3; 12 bases match TRBD2. The CDR3 is 17 amino acids. Germline CDR1 reads SGDLS; CDR2 reads YYNGEE. The CDR3 loop reads CASNVHQTSGGADTQYF. The CDR3 nucleotides are TGTGCCAGCAACGTACACCAGACTAGCGGGGGAGCAGATACGCAGTATTTT.

J is TRBJ2-3 and V is TRBV5-1; TRBD2 agrees at 11 bases. The V gene end was trimmed by 0 bases and the J gene end by 6 bases; junction bases not matched to a gene: 9. The CDR3 has 17 residues. Per the germline V gene, CDR1 is SGHRS and CDR2 is YFSETQ. The CDR3 sequence: CASSLDSGGAPGDTQYF. The CDR3 coding sequence is TGCGCCAGCAGCTTGGATAGCGGGGGGGCACCTGGGGATACGCAGTATTTT.

This chain links TRBV6-5 with TRBJ2-4; TRBD2 agrees at 9 bases. V lost 0 bases, J lost 9 bases, and 6 bases stayed unmatched. The V gene's germline CDR1 is MNHEY and CDR2 SVGAGI. This CDR3 contains 15 residues. The CDR3: CASSYSRGGAGIQYF. CDR3 nucleotides: TGTGCCAGCAGTTACTCCCGCGGGGGGGCTGGCATTCAGTACTTC.

The J gene is TRBJ2-3, the V gene TRBV6-1; a weak D match, TRBD1 (7 bases). The germline V and J ends were trimmed by 3 bases and 5 bases, with 18 bases remaining between them. Germline loops: CDR1 MNHNS, CDR2 SASEGT. This CDR3 has 16 amino acids. DNA for the CDR3: TGTGCCAGCAGTGACGCCAGGGGGGCGCGAGGAGATACGCAGTATTTT. It encodes CASSDARGARGDTQYF.

This chain joins TRBV7-2 and TRBJ2-7, with D perhaps TRBD2 (5 bases). The V end was cut by 1 base, the J end by 7 bases, with 14 bases between. The CDR3 loop spans 14 amino acids. Looked up from germline, CDR1 is SGHTA and CDR2 is FQGNSA. This chain's CDR3 is CASSLESGENEQYF. DNA for the CDR3: TGTGCCAGCAGCTTAGAATCCGGGGAAAATGAGCAGTACTTC.

V and J are TRBV15 and TRBJ2-7; the D gene is possibly TRBD2 (6 bases). Trimming stripped 0 bases from V and 7 bases from J, with 16 bases between. The CDR3 totals 15 residues. Germline V gene data show CDR1 as LNHNV and CDR2 as YYDKDF (reference sequence). The CDR3: CATSRDAGMNNEQYF. DNA for the CDR3: TGTGCCACCAGCAGAGATGCGGGGATGAACAATGAGCAGTACTTC.

The rearrangement uses TRBV10-1 and TRBJ2-3; the D is unclear. The CDR3 has 13 residues. CDR1 and CDR2 (germline): WNHNN, SYGVQD (reference sequence). V lost 3 bases and J 7 bases, leaving 11 bases between the germline ends. The CDR3: CASSDMATHTQYF. CDR3 DNA sequence: TGCGCCAGCAGTGATATGGCGACTCATACGCAGTATTTT.

The V and J genes are TRBV4-3 and TRBJ1-6, with D uncertain. V was trimmed by 2 bases and J by 7 bases, leaving 21 bases between them. The germline CDR1 and CDR2 sequences are LGHNA and YSLEER. The CDR3 totals 18 residues. The CDR3 nucleotides are TGCGCCAGCAGCCAATCCCTTAGCCGGTTATCTGGAAATTCACCCCTCCACTTT. Translating gives CASSQSLSRLSGNSPLHF.

The chain carries TRBV12-3 or TRBV12-4 and TRBJ2-3; 13 bases are a match to TRBD2. The CDR3 totals 22 residues. V was clipped by 0 bases and J by 2 bases; unmatched bases: 17. The chain's CDR3 is CASSLALTWTSGGLENTDTQYF. The CDR3 DNA sequence: TGTGCCAGCAGTTTAGCGCTAACGTGGACTAGCGGGGGTCTGGAGAACACAGATACGCAGTATTTT.

With respect to this clonotype: One junction end disagrees with the germline gene, perhaps due to a read error. V and J are TRBV12-3 or TRBV12-4 and TRBJ2-3; D perhaps matches TRBD1 (6 bases). The CDR3 length is 14 residues. CDR3 in DNA: TGTGCCAGCAGCCGGACAGCTAGCATAGATACGCAGTATTTT. Its protein is CASSRTASIDTQYF.

The chain has TRBV20-1 and TRBJ2-7; TRBD1 might be the D (8 bases). CDR3 length equals 14 residues. Germline V gene lookup returns CDR1 DFQATT and CDR2 SNEGSKA (reference sequence). The ends were cut back, 0 bases at V and 7 bases at J, with 16 bases in the middle. CDR3 bases: TGCAGTGCTAGAGACCCAGACAGGGGAGGGGAGCAGTACTTC. Its translation is CSARDPDRGGEQYF.

This chain's CDR3 is CASRRNPGVEQYF. CDR3 nucleotides: TGTGCCAGCAGGCGCAACCCCGGGGTCGAGCAGTACTTC. The chain uses TRBV6-1 and TRBJ2-7; possibly TRBD2 for D (5 bases). Trimming cost V 6 bases and J 6 bases, with 15 bases left between them. The CDR3 is 13 amino acids. Germline V lookup: CDR1 MNHNS, CDR2 SASEGT.

This clonotype showed up just a few times. A much larger clone lies one base from this, so it may be a read error. The rearrangement links TRBV5-6 to TRBJ2-7, with 8 nucleotides matching TRBD1. Trimming cost V 2 bases and J 2 bases; bases outside gene matches: 3. The CDR3 contains 14 residues. CDR1 is SGHDT, CDR2 YYEEEE, per germline. Here the CDR3 DNA reads TGTGCCAGCAGCTTTTGGACAGGGACCTACGAGCAGTACTTC. Translated: CASSFWTGTYEQYF.

This chain joins TRBV12-3 or TRBV12-4 and TRBJ2-3, with D possibly matching TRBD1 (6 bases). CDR3 size: 13 residues. V was shortened by 6 bases and J by 12 bases, with 19 bases between the two germline ends. CDR3 sequence reads: CASSYLLGDIQYF. The DNA for the CDR3 is TGTGCCAGCAGCTACCTGCTCGGGGACATACAGTATTTT.

This rearrangement joins TRBV12-3 or TRBV12-4 to TRBJ2-1; 8 bases are a match to TRBD2. The DNA end lines up better with TRBJ2-7; the J call may be wrong. This CDR3 is 14 amino acids long. The CDR3 loop is CASTTSGGSGEQYF. The CDR3 DNA sequence: TGTGCCAGCACTACTTCGGGGGGGTCGGGCGAGCAGTACTTC.

This clonotype was observed once. The J gene is TRBJ1-2, the V gene TRBV10-2; 10 bases match TRBD1. In germline, CDR1 is WSHSY, CDR2 SAAADI. V dropped 1 base and J dropped 7; count of bases not matched to a gene: 6. This CDR3 is built from 15 residues. The CDR3 region has the DNA TGCGCCAGCAGTGAGTTTGGACAGGGGGTGGCTGGCTACACCTTC. Protein: CASSEFGQGVAGYTF.

V and J are TRBV6-1 and TRBJ2-5; 9 positions match TRBD1. The J call may be incorrect, as the DNA end agrees better with TRBJ2-7. CDR1 and CDR2 (germline): MNHNS, SASEGT. This CDR3 has 14 residues. The CDR3 spells CASMTTGGVYEQYF. CDR3 nucleotide sequence: TGTGCCAGCATGACGACAGGGGGAGTGTACGAGCAGTACTTC.